Following are 23 T cell receptor beta chains from one sample sequenced in a study of CXCR3-negative and CXCR3-positive naive CD8 T cells. Each TRB cDNA library was prepared by 5' RACE (with UMI labels). TCRdb reanalyzed the 5' RACE reads, giving one entry per CDR3 protein sequence and no DNA. This sample carries 100,000 to 150,000 distinct CDR3 sequences, with about 0.44% going to the ten biggest clones. Material for sequencing was naive CXCR3- CD8+ T cells from blood. The subset denotes: CD45RO-CCR7+CD27+CD95- naive CD8+ T cells lacking CXCR3 (TNR3-). The receptors were sampled from a human donor in good health. Some clones in this sample may be carry-over from other donors' samples.

The CDR3 region is CASSVSGDFTEKLFF. This chain uses TRBV9 with TRBJ1-4; as DNA is missing, the TRBD1 call by TCRdb cannot be tested. CDR1 and CDR2 from the germline V gene are SGDLS and YYNGEE. CDR3 length: 15 residues.

The V gene is TRBV12-3 or TRBV12-4, the J gene TRBJ2-4; the D gene TCRdb calls, TRBD2, cannot be checked with no DNA. The CDR3 sequence is 19 residues long. CDR3 sequence: CASSLAKLAGLGAKNIQYF.

V usage is TRBV7-8 and J usage is TRBJ2-7. The CDR3 length is 13 residues. Germline V CDR1 and CDR2: SGHVS, FQNEAQ. The CDR3: CASSPRGSYEQYF.

The chain joins TRBV10-2 to TRBJ2-7; TCRdb's D call of TRBD1 is untestable without DNA. In germline, CDR1 is WSHSY, CDR2 SAAADI. CDR3 length: 14 residues. The CDR3 loop reads CASRVTGPTYEQYF.

The chain employs TRBV2 and TRBJ2-7; with no DNA, the TCRdb D assignment of TRBD1 cannot be verified. CDR3 length: 15 residues. CDR1 and CDR2 (germline): SNHLY, FYNNEI. CDR3 loop: CASSGAGDRPYEQYF.

This chain uses TRBV7-8 with TRBJ2-3; TCRdb calls TRBD2, which cannot be checked without DNA. The CDR3 sequence is 18 residues long. Per germline, CDR1 SGHVS and CDR2 FQNEAQ. The CDR3 spells CASSLVVERGGVTDTQYF. The variable domain in full, completed from reference TRBV7-8 and TRBJ2-3, reads GAGVSQSPRYKVAKRGQDVALRCDPISGHVSLFWYQQALGQGPEFLTYFQNEAQLDKSGLPSDRFFAERPEGSVSTLKIQRTQQEDSAVYLCASSLVVERGGVTDTQYFGPGTRLTVL.

The chain has TRBV5-1 and TRBJ2-2; TCRdb's D gene call, TRBD1, goes unchecked for lack of DNA. This CDR3 is 17 amino acids long. CDR1 is SGHRS, CDR2 YFSETQ, per germline. This CDR3 is CASSLSRGPANTGELFF.

V and J are TRBV6-2 or TRBV6-3 and TRBJ2-1. Germline CDR1 MNHEY, CDR2 SVGEGT. The CDR3 runs 14 residues. The CDR3 loop is CASSYSGWSNEQFF.

The rearrangement joins TRBV12-3 or TRBV12-4 to TRBJ1-2; as DNA is missing, the TRBD1 call by TCRdb cannot be tested. The CDR3 is made up of 23 amino acids. The CDR3 spells CASLGLRELNPREDRGQGYGYTF.

The rearrangement joins TRBV5-1 to TRBJ2-7. CDR3 length: 14 amino acids. Germline CDR1 SGHRS, CDR2 YFSETQ. CDR3 sequence reads: CASSLGISSYEQYF.

This rearrangement joins TRBV11-2 to TRBJ2-7; the D call of TRBD1 rests on TCRdb alone, since no DNA is present to check it. Germline V gene sequence: CDR1 SGHAT, CDR2 FQNNGV. The CDR3 totals 15 residues. CDR3 loop: CASSLVGTGGYEQYF.

J is TRBJ2-7 and V is TRBV7-9; TCRdb proposes TRBD2, but this gene call is untestable without DNA. The germline CDR1 and CDR2 sequences are SEHNR and FQNEAQ (reference sequence). The CDR3 extends over 17 amino acids. CDR3 residues: CASSSTGTSGGTYEQYF.

The gene calls are TRBV4-1 and TRBJ2-3; TCRdb selects TRBD1, and the lack of DNA leaves this call unchecked. The CDR3 length is 16 residues. Germline V gene lookup returns CDR1 MGHRA and CDR2 YSYEKL. CDR3 loop: CASSHFPRESTDTQYF.

The chain is built from TRBV7-2 and TRBJ2-3; the D call from TCRdb, TRBD1, cannot be confirmed without DNA. Germline V gene sequence: CDR1 SGHTA, CDR2 FQGNSA. This CDR3 contains 14 residues. This CDR3 is CASSPGLGGYTQYF.

The chain has TRBV7-3 and TRBJ2-3; there is no DNA to check the TCRdb D call of TRBD1. The CDR3 is 15 residues long. Per the germline V gene, CDR1 is SGHTA and CDR2 is FQGTGA. CDR3 sequence reads: CASSLSAGRGDTQYF.

This chain connects TRBV10-2 to TRBJ1-1; lacking DNA, the TRBD1 call made by TCRdb goes unchecked. This CDR3 has 15 amino acids. Per the germline V gene, CDR1 is WSHSY and CDR2 is SAAADI. CDR3: CASRHGGIKYTEAFF.

The chain recombines TRBV29-1 with TRBJ2-5; the D call from TCRdb, TRBD2, cannot be confirmed without DNA. From germline, CDR1 is SQVTM and CDR2 ANQGSEA. The CDR3 totals 15 residues. CDR3 sequence: CSVEGTSGAWETQYF. Filled out from reference TRBV29-1 and TRBJ2-5, the complete variable domain reads SAVISQKPSRDICQRGTSLTIQCQVDSQVTMMFWYRQQPGQSLTLIATANQGSEATYESGFVIDKFPISRPNLTFSTLTVSNMSPEDSSIYLCSVEGTSGAWETQYFGPGTRLLVL.

The chain recombines TRBV29-1 with TRBJ2-7. Germline V gene sequence: CDR1 SQVTM, CDR2 ANQGSEA. This CDR3 is built from 12 residues. CDR3 sequence: CSGGQGIHEQYF.

This chain connects TRBV29-1 to TRBJ2-7. The CDR3 loop spans 11 amino acids. Germline loops: CDR1 SQVTM, CDR2 ANQGSEA. The CDR3 region is CSVAETYEQYF.

J is TRBJ2-7 and V is TRBV7-9; the D gene TCRdb calls, TRBD2, cannot be checked with no DNA. The germline V gene has CDR1 SEHNR and CDR2 FQNEAQ (reference sequence). The CDR3 runs 16 residues. The CDR3 sequence is CASSLVLAGVSHEQYF.

The chain links TRBV14 to TRBJ2-2; TCRdb returns TRBD1, unconfirmable since there is no DNA. The CDR3 has 18 residues. The germline V gene has CDR1 SGHDN and CDR2 FVKESK. CDR3 residues: CASSQRERDRGNTGELFF. The full variable domain, rest sourced from reference TRBV14 and TRBJ2-2, is EAGVTQFPSHSVIEKGQTVTLRCDPISGHDNLYWYRRVMGKEIKFLLHFVKESKQDESGMPNNRFLAERTGGTYSTLKVQPAELEDSGVYFCASSQRERDRGNTGELFFGEGSRLTVL.

This rearrangement joins TRBV23-1 to TRBJ1-5. TRBV23-1 is an open reading frame whose function is uncertain. This CDR3 has 18 residues. The CDR3 loop is CASSHQGPLLDSNQPQHF.

V is TRBV12-3 or TRBV12-4 and J is TRBJ2-2; checking the TCRdb D call of TRBD1 is not possible without DNA. This CDR3 region has 13 residues. The CDR3 sequence is CASSRQGVGELFF.